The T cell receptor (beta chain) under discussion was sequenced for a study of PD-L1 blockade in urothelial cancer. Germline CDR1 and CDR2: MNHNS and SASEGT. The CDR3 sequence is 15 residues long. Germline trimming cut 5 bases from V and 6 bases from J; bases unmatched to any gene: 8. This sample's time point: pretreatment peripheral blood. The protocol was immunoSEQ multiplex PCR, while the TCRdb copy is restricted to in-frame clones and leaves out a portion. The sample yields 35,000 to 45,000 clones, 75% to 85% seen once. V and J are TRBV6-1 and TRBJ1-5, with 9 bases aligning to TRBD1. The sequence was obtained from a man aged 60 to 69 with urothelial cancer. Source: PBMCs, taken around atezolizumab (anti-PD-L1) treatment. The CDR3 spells CASSPTGGGGQPQHF. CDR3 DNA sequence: TGTGCCAGCAGTCCAACAGGGGGCGGAGGTCAGCCCCAGCATTTT.